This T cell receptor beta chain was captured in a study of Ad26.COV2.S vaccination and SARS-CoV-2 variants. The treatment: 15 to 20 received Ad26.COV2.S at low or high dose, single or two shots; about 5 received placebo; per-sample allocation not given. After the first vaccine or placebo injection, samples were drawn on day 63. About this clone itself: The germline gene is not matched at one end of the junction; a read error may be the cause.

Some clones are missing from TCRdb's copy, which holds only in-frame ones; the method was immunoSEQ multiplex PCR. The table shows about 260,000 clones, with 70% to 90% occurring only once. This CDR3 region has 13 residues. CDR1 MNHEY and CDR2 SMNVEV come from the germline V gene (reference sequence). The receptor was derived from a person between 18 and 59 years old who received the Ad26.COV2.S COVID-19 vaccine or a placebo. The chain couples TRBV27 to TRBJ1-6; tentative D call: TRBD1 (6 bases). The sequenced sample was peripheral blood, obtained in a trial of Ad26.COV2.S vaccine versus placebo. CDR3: CASSLTDMRGAVF. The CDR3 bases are TGTGCCAGCAGTTTAACGGATATGCGGGGGGCTGTTTTC.